The TCR beta chain described here comes from a study of CD8+CD57+ T cells in acquired aplastic anemia. The wider study: When averaged, DNA from sorted CD4+ and CD8+ cells came to 2.5 to 3.5 ug. Reads per healthy sample averaged roughly 9.9 million (CD4+) and 11.0 million (CD8+). Overall study results and limits: Patients and controls shared just under 30 CD8+ CDR3 sequences. No significant patient-versus-control difference appeared in CD8+ Simpson's diversity.

CDR3 and TCR beta VDJ profiling relied on genomic DNA as the template. TCRdb reprocessed the reads via MiXCR and lists one record per CDR3 protein. The repertoire holds 150,000 to 200,000 distinct CDR3 sequences, approximately 40% seen once, with approximately 1% in the top ten. Points on this clonotype: The target antigen is unknown.

The ends were cut back, 3 bases at V and 6 bases at J, with 9 bases in the middle. Germline loops: CDR1 LNHDA, CDR2 SQIVND (reference sequence). The CDR3 extends over 12 amino acids. The specimen was sorted CD4+, CD8+, or CD8+CD57+ T cells (not recorded which) from PBMCs. The rearrangement joins TRBV19 to TRBJ2-7; D perhaps matches TRBD2 (6 bases). The clonotype was recovered from a human donor in good health. The CDR3 coding sequence is TGTGCCAGTAGTATCGGAGGGCCCGAGCAGTACTTC. Translation gives CASSIGGPEQYF.